This TCR beta chain comes out of a study of CXCR3-negative and CXCR3-positive naive CD8 T cells. Notes on the study in general: Fresh PBMCs served for most assays, and CXCR3 expression fell partially after cryopreservation.

CDR3 size: 15 residues. Germline CDR1 LGHNA, CDR2 YSLEER. The study made its TRB cDNA libraries by 5' RACE, adding UMI labels. TCRdb re-analyzed the 5' RACE reads; it lists each CDR3 protein once, without DNA. The sample's table shows tens of thousands of distinct CDR3 sequences. Every CD8+ subset sample held a few hundred thousand flow-sorted cells, done in triplicate. Remarks on this clonotype: Antigen unknown.

The source of this sequence is a human donor in good health. Some clones in this sample may be carry-over from other donors' samples. Sample: naive CXCR3- CD8+ T cells from blood. The subset was: CD45RO-CCR7+CD27+CD95- naive CD8+ T cells lacking CXCR3 (TNR3-). The chain combines TRBV4-3 with TRBJ2-7; TCRdb indicates TRBD1, and absent DNA this call remains unverified. The CDR3 loop is CASSQDSDGEYEQYF.